The T cell receptor (beta chain) under discussion was sequenced for a study of CD4 T cells in relation to SARS-CoV-2 and coronaviruses (dated by TCRdb to about 2021). As for the study more broadly: Across all 12 patients in the convalescent cohort, the median age was roughly 38 years, with a range of roughly 20 to 80 years. The study assessed, at the TCR clonotype level, memory CD4+ T cell crossreactivity between SARS-CoV-2 and common cold coronavirus spike proteins. The Adaptive Biotechnologies TCR-sequencing kit was used to sequence samples from three pre-COVID donors and the naive versus memory experiments, while other data came from Illumina-based sequencing. The roughly 12 convalescent patients included 8 males and 4 females; two subjects were Hispanic. Using patient-derived lymphoblastoid cell lines, the shared crossreactive spike epitopes were mapped to their HLA restriction. For other donors in the study, expansion assays were sequenced with a different, Illumina-based TCR-beta assay.

Concerning this clone: Which antigen it targets is not known. No much larger clonotype is one base removed from it; base qualities were not supplied.

Uncultured naive and memory CD4+ T cell DNA received deep-resolution immunoSEQ TCR-beta sequencing. The paper's data handling went like this. Preprocessing removed nonproductive sequences and CDR3s not starting with C, not ending with F or W, or shorter than 7 amino acids. Cultured and uncultured naive and memory CD4+ repertoires were searched for previously identified spike- and CEF-reactive CDR3s. After three terminal residues were trimmed from each end, CDR3 homology was quantified as pairwise Levenshtein distance using the stringdist R package. TCRdb retrieved this table from immuneACCESS and kept in-frame rearrangements only. Not all clones are present; in checked studies, unresolved V genes account for under half, and no reason is known for the remainder. D and trimming were read from the DNA, whereas the V and J calls and clone size are those reported in that table. The sample table lists tens of thousands of clones, 88% of them with a count of one. The ten top clones hold roughly 9% of the sample.

Naive and memory CD4+ T cells were separated from cryopreserved PBMCs by first enriching for CD4 and then performing EasySep naive CD4+ T cell enrichment. Ficoll-Paque PLUS gradient centrifugation was used to isolate PBMCs from leukapheresis product or whole blood. The PBMCs went either fresh into the expansion assay or into cryopreservation at -140 degrees C. The QIAamp Micro DNA Kit was used to extract genomic DNA from the CD4+ T cells. Paper-wide results and their limitations: Pre-pandemic and post-infection samples were not both contributed by any donor, so tracing of the source of pre-existing responses was limited. Significantly weaker SARS-CoV-2-driven expansion was shown by crossreactive clones than by monoreactive clones, consistent with antigenic imprinting. Because the crossreactivity analysis focused on spike protein, crossreactivity against other viral proteins was not assessed. The study was limited by small numbers of patients and tested TCRs. Sequencing naive versus memory cells indicated that the assay picks up memory recall responses, not primary responses primed during culture. Approximately 60% of donors had memory CD4+ clonotypes that crossrecognized SARS-CoV-2 and at least one common cold coronavirus spike.

The receptor comes from an adult with COVID-19. The specimen was memory CD4+ T cells from PBMCs. The cell subset or site label, as the study defines it: memory (non-naive) CD4+ T cells.

For the CDR3, the sequence is CASSLSRAYEQYF. The sequenced DNA is TGTGCCAGCAGCTTAAGTCGTGCTTACGAGCAGTACTTC. The rearrangement combines TRBV11-1 with TRBJ2-7; the D gene cannot be resolved reliably. The CDR3 contains 13 residues, cysteine and phenylalanine counted. The sequence is cut down to CDR3 DNA, 39 bases in frame from base 1. V is shortened by 2 bases, J by 4 bases, and the region joining them spans 9 bases. CDR1 and CDR2 are drawn from the germline V gene (reference sequence): SGHAT, FQDESV.